The 28 T cell receptor beta chains below all came from one sample that was sequenced in a study of CXCR3-negative and CXCR3-positive naive CD8 T cells. These receptors have no identified antigens. Whole-study findings and limits: Higher TRB CDR3 hydrophobicity marked CXCR3-positive naive cells relative to CXCR3-negative naive cells.

UMI-labeled TRB cDNA libraries were prepared by 5' RACE. TCRdb reprocessed the 5' RACE reads, with one entry per CDR3 protein and no DNA. Its listing shows fewer than 90,000 distinct CDR3 sequences. The sequenced material came from naive CXCR3+ CD8+ T cells from blood. Described subset: CD45RO-CCR7+CD27+CD95- naive CD8+ T cells expressing CXCR3 (TNR3+). All receptors derive from a human donor in good health. Some clones in this sample may be carry-over from other donors' samples.

The genes are TRBV28 and TRBJ2-7; TCRdb outputs TRBD1, but without DNA this stays unchecked. The CDR3 length is 16 residues. Germline V CDR1 and CDR2: MDHEN, SYDVKM. CDR3 protein: CASSLPRRTGSYEQYF. Drawing the rest from reference TRBV28 and TRBJ2-7, the complete variable domain is DVKVTQSSRYLVKRTGEKVFLECVQDMDHENMFWYRQDPGLGLRLIYFSYDVKMKEKGDIPEGYSVSREKKERFSLILESASTNQTSMYLCASSLPRRTGSYEQYFGPGTRLTVT.

The chain couples TRBV2 to TRBJ2-1; the D gene TCRdb calls, TRBD2, cannot be checked with no DNA. Looked up from germline, CDR1 is SNHLY and CDR2 is FYNNEI. This CDR3 has 13 amino acids. CDR3: CASSLGQANEQFF.

This chain links TRBV11-2 with TRBJ1-1. Germline V lookup: CDR1 SGHAT, CDR2 FQNNGV. The CDR3 covers 14 residues. CDR3 loop: CASSLTALNTEAFF.

The chain joins TRBV20-1 to TRBJ1-5; TCRdb outputs TRBD1, but without DNA this stays unchecked. Germline lookup yields CDR1 DFQATT and CDR2 SNEGSKA (reference sequence). This CDR3 comprises 16 residues. This CDR3 is CSAPRTGGDLNQPQHF.

V gene TRBV7-9 combines with J gene TRBJ2-1; without DNA, the TCRdb call of TRBD2 cannot be checked. This CDR3 region has 15 residues. CDR1 SEHNR and CDR2 FQNEAQ come from the germline V gene (reference sequence). CDR3 sequence reads: CASSSGTRAYNEQFF.

The J gene is TRBJ2-1, the V gene TRBV3-1; the D call of TRBD1 rests on TCRdb alone, since no DNA is present to check it. The CDR3 is 16 residues long. CDR1 and CDR2 (germline): LGHDT, YNNKEL (reference sequence). The chain's CDR3 is CASSQEVAGALNEQFF.

This chain connects TRBV5-4 to TRBJ2-7; TCRdb reports TRBD2, a call that lacks DNA to check it against. The CDR3 sequence is 13 residues long. Germline values: CDR1 SGHNT, CDR2 YYREEE (reference sequence). CDR3 region: CASSLGLTYEQYF. The complete variable domain, with remaining parts taken from reference TRBV5-4 and TRBJ2-7, reads ETGVTQSPTHLIKTRGQQVTLRCSSQSGHNTVSWYQQALGQGPQFIFQYYREEENGRGNFPPRFSGLQFPNYSSELNVNALELDDSALYLCASSLGLTYEQYFGPGTRLTVT.

V gene TRBV12-3 or TRBV12-4 combines with J gene TRBJ1-2; TCRdb calls TRBD1, which cannot be checked without DNA. The CDR3 is 16 residues long. The CDR3 here is CASTFGGGTINYGYTF.

The J gene is TRBJ2-1, the V gene TRBV4-1; TCRdb's D gene call, TRBD1, goes unchecked for lack of DNA. This CDR3 is 13 amino acids long. The germline CDR1 and CDR2 sequences are MGHRA and YSYEKL. CDR3 sequence: CASSRRGENEQFF.

The chain joins TRBV29-1 to TRBJ2-3; no DNA is available, so the TRBD1 call from TCRdb remains unchecked. This CDR3 spans 16 amino acids. Germline CDR1 is SQVTM and CDR2 is ANQGSEA. The CDR3 reads CSVEETGQPSTDTQYF.

The chain joins TRBV28 to TRBJ2-5; TCRdb proposes TRBD2, but this gene call is untestable without DNA. Per the germline V gene, CDR1 is MDHEN and CDR2 is SYDVKM. The CDR3 runs 14 residues. The chain's CDR3 is CASSLFGGQETQYF.

This chain uses TRBV30 with TRBJ2-1; the TRBD1 assignment by TCRdb is unverifiable without DNA. This CDR3 has 16 residues. CDR1 is GTSNPN and CDR2 is SVGIG in the germline V gene (reference sequence). The CDR3 reads CACGPPARHRGDEQFF.

The rearrangement uses TRBV4-1 and TRBJ1-1; TCRdb designates TRBD1, a call that cannot be tested without DNA. Per germline, CDR1 MGHRA and CDR2 YSYEKL. The CDR3 runs to 15 residues. The CDR3 loop reads CASSQDGAANTEAFF.

The gene calls are TRBV21-1 and TRBJ2-7; without DNA, the TCRdb call of TRBD2 cannot be checked. TRBV21-1 constitutes a pseudogene. This CDR3 is built from 14 residues. The CDR3 reads CASSPSKSSYEQYF.

CDR3 amino acids: CASSPKDGSYEQYF. This chain uses TRBV27 with TRBJ2-7. In germline, CDR1 is MNHEY, CDR2 SMNVEV (reference sequence). The CDR3 contains 14 residues.

This sequence joins TRBV12-3 or TRBV12-4 and TRBJ1-2. The CDR3 sequence is 13 residues long. The CDR3 region is CASSFGQNYGYTF.

The chain uses TRBV24-1 and TRBJ2-2. The CDR3 contains 16 residues. Germline V CDR1 and CDR2: KGHDR, SFDVKD. The CDR3 sequence: CATSDRTYPNTGELFF.

The chain recombines TRBV27 with TRBJ1-2; TCRdb designates TRBD1, a call that cannot be tested without DNA. Germline CDR1 MNHEY, CDR2 SMNVEV (reference sequence). The CDR3 is 13 residues long. The chain's CDR3 is CASSLGGGYGYTF.

This sequence joins TRBV24-1 and TRBJ2-3; TCRdb's assignment of TRBD1 cannot be checked, as there is no DNA. The CDR3 is 18 amino acids. Germline CDR1 reads KGHDR; CDR2 reads SFDVKD. The CDR3 loop reads CATSKGRDNWPSTDTQYF.

This sequence joins TRBV4-1 and TRBJ2-1; the D call from TCRdb, TRBD1, cannot be confirmed without DNA. Germline values: CDR1 MGHRA, CDR2 YSYEKL. CDR3 size: 15 residues. CDR3 in amino acids: CASSQVGRGIDEQFF.

This sequence joins TRBV14 and TRBJ2-7. Germline V gene data show CDR1 as SGHDN and CDR2 as FVKESK. This CDR3 comprises 12 residues. Here the CDR3 reads CASSAHTDEQYF.

The chain combines TRBV29-1 with TRBJ2-3; the D call from TCRdb, TRBD2, cannot be confirmed without DNA. CDR3 length: 18 residues. CDR1 is SQVTM and CDR2 is ANQGSEA in the germline V gene. The CDR3 spells CSVEGAAGLGVQGDTQYF.

The chain combines TRBV6-5 with TRBJ2-2. CDR1 and CDR2 from the germline V gene are MNHEY and SVGAGI. The CDR3 runs to 15 residues. This CDR3 is CASSYSSGDTGELFF.

The rearrangement joins TRBV27 to TRBJ2-1; the D gene TCRdb calls, TRBD1, cannot be checked with no DNA. CDR3 size: 14 residues. CDR1 MNHEY and CDR2 SMNVEV come from the germline V gene (reference sequence). The CDR3 protein is CASSFEGAYNEQFF.

The chain employs TRBV12-3 or TRBV12-4 and TRBJ2-5; with no DNA, the TCRdb D assignment of TRBD1 cannot be verified. The CDR3 has 13 residues. The CDR3: CASRDRSVETQYF.

The chain combines TRBV7-9 with TRBJ2-7; TCRdb outputs TRBD1, but without DNA this stays unchecked. This CDR3 region has 12 residues. Germline V CDR1 and CDR2: SEHNR, FQNEAQ (reference sequence). CDR3 amino acids: CASSTSRAEQYF.

The chain recombines TRBV6-2 or TRBV6-3 with TRBJ2-3. This CDR3 has 14 amino acids. Looked up from germline, CDR1 is MNHEY and CDR2 is SVGEGT. The CDR3 loop is CASSYSGVSDTQYF.

This chain joins TRBV4-2 and TRBJ1-1; no DNA is available, so the TRBD1 call from TCRdb remains unchecked. The CDR3 spans 13 residues. Germline CDR1 and CDR2: LGHNA and YNFKEQ. The CDR3 loop reads CASSQVSGAEAFF.